The 7 T cell receptor beta chains below were found in one sample sequenced in a study of shared clonotypes between healthy human individuals. TCRdb's table, derived via immunoSEQ multiplex PCR, lists solely in-frame clones and lacks some. Counted here are just over 2,000,000 clones, 85% to 95% occurring once; the ten biggest clones make up 0.1% to 0.15%. Specimen: naive CD4+ T cells sorted from blood. Subset noted: CD45RA+ positively selected. Receptors originate from a young man in good health.

With regard to this clone: The identical CDR3 is also encoded by other nucleotide sequences in the sample. The chain combines TRBV11-2 with TRBJ2-2; D unresolved. V lost 2 bases and J lost 6, with 7 bases in between. Germline CDR1 reads SGHAT; CDR2 reads FQNNGV. The length of the CDR3 is 13 residues. The CDR3 protein is CASSLSGAGELFF. CDR3 nucleotides: TGTGCCAGCAGCTTAAGTGGAGCCGGGGAGCTGTTTTTT.

J is TRBJ1-2 and V is TRBV2, with D perhaps matching TRBD1 (6 bases). V was pared by 2 bases and J by 4 bases, with 17 bases between. CDR1 is SNHLY, CDR2 FYNNEI, per germline. CDR3 length equals 16 residues. CDR3 in amino acids: CASSELMGAQGYGYTF. The CDR3 DNA sequence: TGTGCCAGCAGTGAATTGATGGGGGCGCAGGGCTATGGCTACACCTTC.

The chain employs TRBV5-1 and TRBJ2-5; 9 bases map to TRBD2. J was trimmed by 4 bases and V by 3 bases; bases with no gene match: 16. The CDR3 is 18 residues long. Germline V gene sequence: CDR1 SGHRS, CDR2 YFSETQ. The CDR3 nucleotides are TGCGCCAGCAGCTCCCTCCCGCCAGCGGGGGGCGGTGGAGAGACCCAGTACTTC. The encoded protein is CASSSLPPAGGGGETQYF.

The gene calls are TRBV6-4 and TRBJ2-3, with D uncertain. The CDR3 length is 12 residues. CDR1 and CDR2 from the germline V gene are MRHNA and SNTAGT. V was clipped by 3 bases and J by 9 bases, with 10 bases between them. CDR3 sequence (DNA): TGTGCCAGCAGTGATCTAGTCGGAACGCAGTATTTT. Translated: CASSDLVGTQYF.

The chain uses TRBV5-1 and TRBJ2-2; perhaps TRBD2 as D (5 bases). Germline V gives CDR1 SGHRS, CDR2 YFSETQ. The CDR3 is 12 amino acids. V lost 0 bases to trimming and J lost 13 bases, with 10 bases between them. CDR3 protein: CASSLVEGALFF. The CDR3 nucleotides read TGCGCCAGCAGCTTGGTAGAGGGAGCGCTGTTTTTT.

The chain uses TRBV10-3 and TRBJ2-2; 11 bases match TRBD2. This CDR3 is 15 amino acids long. The V gene's germline CDR1 is ENHRY and CDR2 SYGVKD. With 6 bases clipped from V and 4 bases from J, the junction kept 4 bases outside the gene matches. CDR3 protein: CAISTSGRLTGELFF. The CDR3 DNA follows: TGTGCCATCAGCACTAGCGGGAGACTCACCGGGGAGCTGTTTTTT.

This clone has a single count. This chain connects TRBV10-1 to TRBJ2-1; D remains unclear. V was shortened by 0 bases and J by 2 bases, with 8 bases between the two germline ends. The germline gives CDR1 WNHNN, CDR2 SYGVQD (reference sequence). This CDR3 has 15 amino acids. The CDR3, as DNA: TGCGCCAGCAGTGAGTCGACCAGCGCCTACAATGAGCAGTTCTTC. This encodes CASSESTSAYNEQFF.